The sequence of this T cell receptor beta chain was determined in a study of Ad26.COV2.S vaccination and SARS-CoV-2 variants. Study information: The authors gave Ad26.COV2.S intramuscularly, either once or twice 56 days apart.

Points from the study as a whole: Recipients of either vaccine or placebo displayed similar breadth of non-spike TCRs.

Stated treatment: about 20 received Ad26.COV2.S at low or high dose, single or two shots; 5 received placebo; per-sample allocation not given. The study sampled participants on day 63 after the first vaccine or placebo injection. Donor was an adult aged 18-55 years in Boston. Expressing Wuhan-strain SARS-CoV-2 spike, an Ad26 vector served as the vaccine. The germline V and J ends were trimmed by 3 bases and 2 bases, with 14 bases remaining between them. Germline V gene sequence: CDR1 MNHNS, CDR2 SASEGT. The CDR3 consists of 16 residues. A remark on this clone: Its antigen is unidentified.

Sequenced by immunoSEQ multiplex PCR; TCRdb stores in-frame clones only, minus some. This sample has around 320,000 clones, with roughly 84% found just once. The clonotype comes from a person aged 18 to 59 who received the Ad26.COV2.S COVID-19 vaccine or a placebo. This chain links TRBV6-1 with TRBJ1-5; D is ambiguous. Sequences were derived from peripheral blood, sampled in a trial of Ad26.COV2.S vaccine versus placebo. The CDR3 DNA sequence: TGTGCCAGCAGTGACCTTTCGGGATCGCGCAATCAGCCCCAGCATTTT. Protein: CASSDLSGSRNQPQHF.